This record looks at one T cell receptor (beta chain) sequence and its context. The antigen is undetermined. Per the germline V gene, CDR1 is SGHVS and CDR2 is FNYEAQ. This CDR3 spans 16 amino acids. J lost 9 bases, V lost 0 bases, and 11 bases had no gene match. The data are from a study of identical twins. Study-wide findings and caveats: In beta out-of-frame sequences, the excess sharing between twins was weaker.

Unique molecular identifiers were present on the cDNA, and a universal primer site came from template switching. In TCRdb, the 5' RACE reads were re-called with MiXCR into one record per CDR3 protein. Found here are 300,000 to 400,000 distinct CDR3 sequences, roughly an eighth of them singletons; the top ten hold around 6.9%. The data also belong to a second study, concerning yellow fever vaccine responses in identical twins.

The chain recombines TRBV7-6 with TRBJ2-7; 10 nucleotides match TRBD2. The receptor was isolated from a woman under 30 in good health. Specimen: CD8+ T cells sorted from blood. The CDR3 DNA sequence: TGTGCCAGCAGCTTAGCAAGTGGGCTAGCGGGAGACGGGCAGTACTTC. Protein product: CASSLASGLAGDGQYF.